This is a list of T cell receptor beta chains from one sample in a study of T cells in Graves' hyperthyroidism and ophthalmopathy. Each CDR3 protein gets one entry after TCRdb re-called the multiplex PCR reads with MiXCR. Of 700,000 to 950,000 distinct CDR3 sequences listed, under 45% are singletons. Sequencing was performed on blood. The receptors originated from a woman aged 40 to 50 with Graves' hyperthyroidism. Both conserved end residues are part of each CDR3. A D gene is named only where the DNA matches it firmly. Size is omitted from some rows. Given values are once, few, many or a class for expanded clones.

many	TRBV29-1	TRBJ1-1	NA	TGCAGCGTTAGGTCGGCAGGGACGAACACTGAAGCTTTCTTT	CSVRSAGTNTEAFF
few	TRBV12-3/TRBV12-4	TRBJ2-3	NA	TGTGCCAGCAGTACCATCGCTACGCAGTATTTT	CASSTIATQYF
many	TRBV29-1	TRBJ2-7	TRBD2	TGCAGCGTCGTCGGGAGCGGGAGGGGGGAGCAGTACTTC	CSVVGSGRGEQYF
NA	TRBV7-9	TRBJ1-4	NA	TGTGCCAGCAGCCAAGCGTACAGGGAAAAACTGTTTTTT	CASSQAYREKLFF
few	TRBV6-5	TRBJ1-1	TRBD1	TGTGCCAGCAGCGAAACAGGGGGCGAATCCACTGAAGCTTTCTTT	CASSETGGESTEAFF
NA	TRBV20-1	TRBJ2-7	TRBD2	TGCAGTGCTAGATCGCTAGCGGGAGTCCCCTACGAGCAGTACTTC	CSARSLAGVPYEQYF
many	TRBV20-1	TRBJ1-5	TRBD1	TGCAGTGCCCAGGACAGGGTTAATCAGCCCCAGCATTTT	CSAQDRVNQPQHF
NA	TRBV7-4	TRBJ2-5	NA	TGTGCCAGCATCGACCGGGGACGCGGAGAGACCCAGTACTTC	CASIDRGRGETQYF
NA	TRBV2	TRBJ1-2	NA	TGTGCCAGCTCACCGTATGAAGGCTACACCTTC	CASSPYEGYTF
many	TRBV24-1	TRBJ1-1	NA	TGTGCCACCAGTGATTCGGGGGGCCCCACTGAAGCTTTCTTT	CATSDSGGPTEAFF
NA	TRBV13	TRBJ1-1	NA	TGTGCCAGCAAGCCCAGGCCTAACACTGAAGCTTTCTTT	CASKPRPNTEAFF
many	TRBV29-1	TRBJ1-2	NA	TGCAGCGTGGTGGGCCTAGATGGCTACACCTTC	CSVVGLDGYTF
few	TRBV7-2	TRBJ2-7	TRBD2	TGTGCCAGCAGCGCGCTAGCGGGAGCTGGGCCGTGGGCGTACGAGCAGTACTTC	CASSALAGAGPWAYEQYF
many	TRBV29-1	TRBJ1-1	NA	TGCAGCGCCCTCAAGTATGGGGACACTGAAGCTTTCTTT	CSALKYGDTEAFF
many	TRBV12-3/TRBV12-4	TRBJ1-6	NA	TGTGCCAGCAGTTCCCCAGGGTCAGGGTCACCCCTCCACTTT	CASSSPGSGSPLHF
few	TRBV5-1	TRBJ1-2	NA	TGTGCCAGCAGCTTGTCACTCAGCGGGAGAGATTATGGCTACACCTTC	CASSLSLSGRDYGYTF
many	TRBV10-3	TRBJ1-5	TRBD1	TGTGCCATCAGCTTGACAGGGGGGAGCAATCAGCCCCAGCATTTT	CAISLTGGSNQPQHF
NA	TRBV7-2	TRBJ2-2	TRBD2	TGTGCCAGCAGCTTAGCCCCAGCGGGGGTTTACACCGGGGAGCTGTTTTTT	CASSLAPAGVYTGELFF